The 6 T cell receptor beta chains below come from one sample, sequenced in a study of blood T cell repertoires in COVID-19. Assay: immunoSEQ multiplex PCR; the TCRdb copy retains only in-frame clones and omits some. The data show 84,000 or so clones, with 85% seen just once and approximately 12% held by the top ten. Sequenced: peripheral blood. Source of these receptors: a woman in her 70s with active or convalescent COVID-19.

In DNA form, the CDR3 reads TGTGCCAGCTCAAGACAGGGCCCAAAGAACCGGGGTCAGCCCCAGCATTTT. It is translated as CASSRQGPKNRGQPQHF. The V gene is TRBV2, the J gene TRBJ1-5; TRBD1 matches 7 bases. Per germline, CDR1 SNHLY and CDR2 FYNNEI. Germline trimming cut 8 bases from V and 6 bases from J; bases unmatched to any gene: 19. This CDR3 has 17 amino acids.

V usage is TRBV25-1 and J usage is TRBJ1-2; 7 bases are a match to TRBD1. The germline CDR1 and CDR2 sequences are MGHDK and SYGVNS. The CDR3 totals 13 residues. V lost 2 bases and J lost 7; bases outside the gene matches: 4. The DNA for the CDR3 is TGTGCCAGCAGTGAACAGGGGGTGGTTGGCTACACCTTC. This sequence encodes CASSEQGVVGYTF.

The DNA of the CDR3 is TGTGCCAGCAACGGACAGGGCGGCGGCAATCAGCCCCAGCATTTT. This sequence encodes CASNGQGGGNQPQHF. The gene calls are TRBV2 and TRBJ1-5, with TRBD1 matching over 8 bases. J gave up 2 bases and V 7 bases, and 7 bases lay outside the gene matches. The length of the CDR3 is 15 residues. The germline V gene has CDR1 SNHLY and CDR2 FYNNEI.

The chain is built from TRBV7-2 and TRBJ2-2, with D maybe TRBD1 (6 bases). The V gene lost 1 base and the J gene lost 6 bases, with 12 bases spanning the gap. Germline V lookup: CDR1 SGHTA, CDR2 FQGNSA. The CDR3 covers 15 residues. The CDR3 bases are TGTGCCAGCAGCTTAGATAACAGGGTGGCCGGGGAGCTGTTTTTT. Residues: CASSLDNRVAGELFF.

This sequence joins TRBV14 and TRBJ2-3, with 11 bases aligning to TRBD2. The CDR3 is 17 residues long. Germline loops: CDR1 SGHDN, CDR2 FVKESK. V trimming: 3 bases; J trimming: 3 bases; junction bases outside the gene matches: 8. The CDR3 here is CASSQGMTSGATDTQYF. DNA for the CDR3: TGTGCCAGCAGCCAGGGGATGACTAGCGGGGCGACAGATACGCAGTATTTT.

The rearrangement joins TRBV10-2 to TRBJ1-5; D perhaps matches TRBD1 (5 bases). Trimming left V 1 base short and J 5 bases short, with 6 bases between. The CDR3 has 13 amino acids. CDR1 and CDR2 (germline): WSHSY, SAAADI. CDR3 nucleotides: TGCGCCAGCAGTGAGTTCAGGGATCAGCCCCAGCATTTT. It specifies CASSEFRDQPQHF.